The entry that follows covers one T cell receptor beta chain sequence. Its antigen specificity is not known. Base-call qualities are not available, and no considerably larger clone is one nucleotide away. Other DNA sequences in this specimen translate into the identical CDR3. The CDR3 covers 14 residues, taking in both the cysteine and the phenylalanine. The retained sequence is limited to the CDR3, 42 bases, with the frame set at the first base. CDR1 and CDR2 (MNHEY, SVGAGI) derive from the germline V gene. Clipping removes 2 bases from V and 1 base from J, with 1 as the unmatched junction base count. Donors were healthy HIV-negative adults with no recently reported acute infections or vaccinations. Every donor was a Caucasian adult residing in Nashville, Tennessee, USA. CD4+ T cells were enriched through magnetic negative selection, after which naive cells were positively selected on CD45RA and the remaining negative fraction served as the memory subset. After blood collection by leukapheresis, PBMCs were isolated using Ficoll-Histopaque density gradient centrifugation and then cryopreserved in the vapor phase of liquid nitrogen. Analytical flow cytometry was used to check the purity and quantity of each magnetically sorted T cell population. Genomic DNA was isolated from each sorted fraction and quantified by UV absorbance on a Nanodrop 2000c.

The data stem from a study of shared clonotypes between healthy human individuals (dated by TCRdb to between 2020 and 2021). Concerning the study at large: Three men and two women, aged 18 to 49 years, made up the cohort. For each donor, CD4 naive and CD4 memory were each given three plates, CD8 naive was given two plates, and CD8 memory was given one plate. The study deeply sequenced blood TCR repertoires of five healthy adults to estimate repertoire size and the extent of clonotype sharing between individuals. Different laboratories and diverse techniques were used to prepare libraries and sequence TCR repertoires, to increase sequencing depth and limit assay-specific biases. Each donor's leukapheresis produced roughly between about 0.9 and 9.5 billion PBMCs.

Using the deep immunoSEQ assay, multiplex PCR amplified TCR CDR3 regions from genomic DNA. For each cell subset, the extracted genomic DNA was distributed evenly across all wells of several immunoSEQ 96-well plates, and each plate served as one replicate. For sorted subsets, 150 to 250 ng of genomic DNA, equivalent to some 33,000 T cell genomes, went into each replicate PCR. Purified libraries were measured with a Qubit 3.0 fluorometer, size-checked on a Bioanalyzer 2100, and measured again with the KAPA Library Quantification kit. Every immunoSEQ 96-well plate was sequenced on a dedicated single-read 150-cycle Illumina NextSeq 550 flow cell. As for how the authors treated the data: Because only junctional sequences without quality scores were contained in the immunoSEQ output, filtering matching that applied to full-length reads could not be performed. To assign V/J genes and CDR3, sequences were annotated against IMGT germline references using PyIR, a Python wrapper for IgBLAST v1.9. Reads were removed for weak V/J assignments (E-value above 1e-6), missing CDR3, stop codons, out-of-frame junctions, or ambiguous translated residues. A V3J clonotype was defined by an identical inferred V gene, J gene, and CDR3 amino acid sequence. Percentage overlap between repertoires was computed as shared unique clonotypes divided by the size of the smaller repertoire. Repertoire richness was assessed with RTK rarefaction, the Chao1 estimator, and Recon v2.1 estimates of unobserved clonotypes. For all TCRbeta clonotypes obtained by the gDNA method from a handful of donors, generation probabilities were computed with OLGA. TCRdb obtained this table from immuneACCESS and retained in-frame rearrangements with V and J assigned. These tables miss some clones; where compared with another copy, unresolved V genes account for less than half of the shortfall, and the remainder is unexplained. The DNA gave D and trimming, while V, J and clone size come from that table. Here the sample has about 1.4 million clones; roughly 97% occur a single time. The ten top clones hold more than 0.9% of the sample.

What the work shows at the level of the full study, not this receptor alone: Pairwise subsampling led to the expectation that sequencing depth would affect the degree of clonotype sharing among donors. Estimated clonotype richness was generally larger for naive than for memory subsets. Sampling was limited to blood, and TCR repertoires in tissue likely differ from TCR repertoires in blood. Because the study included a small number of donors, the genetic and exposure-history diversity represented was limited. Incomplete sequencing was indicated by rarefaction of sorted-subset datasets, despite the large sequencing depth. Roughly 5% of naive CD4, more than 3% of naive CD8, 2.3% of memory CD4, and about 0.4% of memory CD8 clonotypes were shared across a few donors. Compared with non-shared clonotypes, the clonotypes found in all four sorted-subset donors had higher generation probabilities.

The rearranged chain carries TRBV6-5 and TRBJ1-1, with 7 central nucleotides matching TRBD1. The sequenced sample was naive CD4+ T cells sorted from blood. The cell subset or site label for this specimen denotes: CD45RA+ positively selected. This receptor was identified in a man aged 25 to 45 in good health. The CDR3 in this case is CASSYAGGNTEAFF. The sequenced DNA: TGTGCCAGCAGTTACGCAGGGGGGAACACTGAAGCTTTCTTT.